The T cell receptor (beta chain) described here comes from a study of graft-versus-host responses after intestinal transplantation. Overall study context: Grafts were multivisceral, liver-intestinal, or isolated intestinal. Recipients uniformly received anti-thymocyte globulin induction, followed by tacrolimus and steroids for roughly 3 years. Whole-study findings and limits: Recipient bone marrow held GvH clones, some seen earlier in ileum or blood. Patients with graft-donor T cell macrochimerism had high graft-versus-host to host-versus-graft clonal ratios in allografts.

Comments on this clone: Its antigen is undetermined.

Generated by immunoSEQ multiplex PCR, the TCRdb table keeps only in-frame clones and is missing some. The sample lists roughly 53,000 clones, about 90% seen once, with less than 6.5% in the top ten. The V gene lost 4 bases and the J gene lost 0 bases, with 9 bases spanning the gap. CDR1 and CDR2 (germline): GTSNPN, SVGIG (reference sequence). The CDR3 length is 13 residues. This receptor was obtained from a human patient who received an intestinal transplant, so some T cells may come from the graft donor. The input for sequencing was PBMCs, taken nearly 670 days after intestinal transplant. This sequence joins TRBV30 and TRBJ1-1; no firm D call. The CDR3 DNA reads as TGTGCCTGGAATGACAAATTGAACACTGAAGCTTTCTTT. It yields the protein CAWNDKLNTEAFF.